Listed here are 27 T cell receptor beta chains from one sample, sequenced in a study of cytomegalovirus exposure and HLA in healthy donors (dated by TCRdb to 2017 to 2019). The library was generated by the immunoSEQ multiplex PCR assay. TCRdb limited this immuneACCESS table to in-frame rearrangements with V and J called. A share of clones is missing; checked studies link under half to unresolved V genes, and the rest is unexplained. This sample gives some 150,000 clones in total; roughly 87% of them show up just once. 9% of the sample is in the top ten clones. What was sequenced was PBMCs. The receptors were gathered from a woman between 18 and 29 years old in good health and CMV-seropositive.

The chain has TRBV29-1 and TRBJ2-5, with TRBD1 matching 8 bases. Looked up from germline, CDR1 is SQVTM and CDR2 is ANQGSEA. CDR3 length equals 12 residues. With V trimmed by 6 bases and J by 5 bases, 5 bases remained unmatched. This chain's CDR3 is CSVDRALETQYF. The DNA of the CDR3 is TGCAGCGTGGACAGGGCTTTGGAGACCCAGTACTTC.

The chain is built from TRBV13 and TRBJ1-4; TRBD1 matches at 11 bases. Germline V CDR1 and CDR2: PRHDT, FYEKMQ (reference sequence). V lost 5 bases, J lost 8 bases, and 7 bases stayed unmatched. The CDR3 length is 15 residues. CDR3 loop: CASSLLGTGGEKLFF. DNA for the CDR3: TGTGCCAGCAGCCTCCTTGGGACAGGGGGAGAAAAACTGTTTTTT.

The chain is built from TRBV7-9 and TRBJ2-7; 8 nucleotides align to TRBD1. The germline gives CDR1 SEHNR, CDR2 FQNEAQ (reference sequence). Trimming cost V 5 bases and J 3 bases; bases outside gene matches: 6. The CDR3 spans 14 residues. The CDR3 DNA reads TGTGCCAGCAGCCACGACAGGGGTTACTACGAGCAGTACTTC. Its translation is CASSHDRGYYEQYF.

V gene TRBV5-4 combines with J gene TRBJ1-6, with 9 bases aligning to TRBD1. CDR1 SGHNT and CDR2 YYREEE come from the germline V gene (reference sequence). Trimming removed 4 bases from V and 7 bases from J; junction bases left unmatched: 3. The CDR3 has 14 residues. CDR3 bases: TGTGCCAGCAGCACAACAGGGGGCAATTCACCCCTCCACTTT. Translated: CASSTTGGNSPLHF.

The rearrangement uses TRBV5-4 and TRBJ1-1; D not certain. CDR1 is SGHNT, CDR2 YYREEE, per germline (reference sequence). The germline V and J ends were trimmed by 3 bases and 7 bases, with 16 bases remaining between them. The CDR3 length is 14 residues. This CDR3 is CASSSSLGQNEAFF. CDR3 in DNA: TGTGCCAGCAGCTCCTCGCTTGGGCAGAATGAAGCTTTCTTT.

The chain links TRBV28 to TRBJ2-7; D uncertain. The CDR3 spans 18 residues. Germline V gene sequence: CDR1 MDHEN, CDR2 SYDVKM. V was clipped by 1 base and J by 5 bases, with 24 bases between them. The CDR3 region is CASSLSETTLIPYDEQYF. The CDR3 bases are TGTGCCAGCAGTTTATCAGAGACAACGCTGATTCCCTATGACGAGCAGTACTTC.

This chain links TRBV6-6 with TRBJ1-2; TRBD1 is a possible D gene (5 bases). V shed 0 bases and J shed 7 bases, with 18 bases lying between them. The germline V gene has CDR1 MNHNY and CDR2 SVGAGI (reference sequence). This CDR3 has 16 amino acids. The CDR3 DNA reads TGTGCCAGCAGTTACTCGACACTCCTATCCACAGGTGGCTACACCTTC. Its protein product is CASSYSTLLSTGGYTF.

The V gene is TRBV2, the J gene TRBJ2-7, with TRBD1 matching 10 bases. This CDR3 comprises 13 residues. The J segment lost 0 bases and the V segment lost 10 bases, leaving 3 bases of the junction unmatched. Per the germline V gene, CDR1 is SNHLY and CDR2 is FYNNEI. CDR3 nucleotide sequence: TGTGCCACCGGGACAGGGGCCTCCTACGAGCAGTACTTC. Its protein is CATGTGASYEQYF.

In its sample, this clone was seen a few times. The rearrangement links TRBV7-9 to TRBJ1-5; 8 nucleotides line up with TRBD1. The ends lost 1 base at V and 7 bases at J; junction bases unmatched: 9. The CDR3 loop spans 16 amino acids. Germline V CDR1 and CDR2: SEHNR, FQNEAQ (reference sequence). CDR3 protein: CASSLEKGDRGQPQHF. The CDR3 bases are TGTGCCAGCAGCTTAGAGAAGGGAGACAGGGGACAGCCCCAGCATTTT.

The chain has TRBV2 and TRBJ1-4, with 7 bases aligning to TRBD1. The germline CDR1 and CDR2 sequences are SNHLY and FYNNEI. The CDR3 length is 15 residues. J gave up 2 bases and V 7 bases, and 7 bases lay outside the gene matches. CDR3 sequence: CASKEGGTTNEKLFF. CDR3 coding DNA: TGTGCCAGCAAAGAAGGGGGCACGACTAATGAAAAACTGTTTTTT.

The V call is TRBV29-1, the J call TRBJ2-1, with a possible D match to TRBD2 (5 bases). The ends were cut back, 5 bases at V and 6 bases at J, with 14 bases in the middle. The length of the CDR3 is 13 residues. Germline lookup yields CDR1 SQVTM and CDR2 ANQGSEA. The CDR3 reads CSVWAERGNEQFF. The CDR3, as DNA: TGCAGCGTTTGGGCGGAACGGGGCAATGAGCAGTTCTTC.

The J gene is TRBJ2-2, the V gene TRBV21-1; the DNA was not used to check the table's D call, TRBD1. TRBV21-1 is shown as a pseudogene. CDR3 length: 16 residues. CDR3 protein: CASSPLGQGITGELFF. CDR3 DNA: TGTGCCAGCAGCCCACTAGGACAGGGAATCACCGGGGAGCTGTTTTTT.

The rearrangement links TRBV7-9 to TRBJ2-7, with 10 nucleotides matching TRBD1. This CDR3 is built from 15 residues. The trim removed 5 bases at V and 6 bases at J, leaving 10 bases unmatched. Germline-derived CDR1 and CDR2 are SEHNR and FQNEAQ (reference sequence). In DNA, the CDR3 is TGTGCCAGCAGCAAACAGAGGGACAGGGGTTCCGAGCAGTACTTC. It encodes CASSKQRDRGSEQYF. The variable domain in full, completed from reference TRBV7-9 and TRBJ2-7, reads DTGVSQNPRHKITKRGQNVTFRCDPISEHNRLYWYRQTLGQGPEFLTYFQNEAQLEKSRLLSDRFSAERPKGSFSTLEIQRTEQGDSAMYLCASSKQRDRGSEQYFGPGTRLTVT.

The chain couples TRBV7-6 to TRBJ1-5, with 7 bases identical to TRBD1. Germline V gene sequence: CDR1 SGHVS, CDR2 FNYEAQ. V was clipped by 4 bases and J by 3 bases; unmatched bases: 12. The CDR3 has 17 residues. The CDR3 bases are TGTGCCAGCAGCTCTTACCCCGCGGGACAGTCCAATCAGCCCCAGCATTTT. This translates into CASSSYPAGQSNQPQHF.

The rearrangement links TRBV5-1 to TRBJ2-7; 12 bases match TRBD2. V dropped 5 bases and J dropped 6; count of bases not matched to a gene: 12. Germline V gene lookup returns CDR1 SGHRS and CDR2 YFSETQ. The length of the CDR3 is 16 residues. As DNA, the CDR3 is TGCGCCAGCAGATCACTAGCGGGGGGCCCTTGGGGCGAGCAGTACTTC. Its protein product is CASRSLAGGPWGEQYF.

The chain is built from TRBV6-5 and TRBJ2-5, with TRBD2 as a possible D gene (5 bases). The CDR3 runs 16 residues. Germline values: CDR1 MNHEY, CDR2 SVGAGI. V was pared by 0 bases and J by 1 base, with 12 bases between. CDR3 loop: CASSYSYVGGQETQYF. The CDR3 bases are TGTGCCAGCAGTTACTCTTACGTAGGAGGCCAAGAGACCCAGTACTTC.

The chain recombines TRBV5-1 with TRBJ2-3; unclear D gene. The CDR3 loop spans 13 amino acids. Germline assignment: CDR1 SGHRS and CDR2 YFSETQ. V lost 0 bases, J lost 0 bases, and 2 bases lay in between. Here the CDR3 reads CASSLASTDTQYF. For the CDR3, the DNA is TGCGCCAGCAGCTTGGCTAGCACAGATACGCAGTATTTT.

The chain joins TRBV18 to TRBJ2-1; 10 nucleotides agree with TRBD1. J lost 7 bases, V lost 0 bases, and 6 bases had no gene match. The germline V gene has CDR1 KGHSH and CDR2 LQKENI. The length of the CDR3 is 16 residues. CDR3 nucleotide sequence: TGTGCCAGCTCACCACCCCGGGACAGGGGTTGGAATGAGCAGTTCTTC. It is translated as CASSPPRDRGWNEQFF.

This clone has only one observation. The chain recombines TRBV19 with TRBJ2-7, with 8 bases aligning to TRBD2. The CDR3 runs 14 residues. V dropped 5 bases and J dropped 8; count of bases not matched to a gene: 11. Germline CDR1 is LNHDA and CDR2 is SQIVND (reference sequence). CDR3 nucleotides: TGTGCCAGTAGTTACGGGGGGGCAAATTTCAAGCAGTACTTC. Protein product: CASSYGGANFKQYF.

This chain joins TRBV7-9 and TRBJ2-3; 7 positions match TRBD1. Per the germline V gene, CDR1 is SEHNR and CDR2 is FQNEAQ (reference sequence). Trimming took 5 bases from V and 7 from J; bases not matched to a gene: 12. CDR3 length: 15 amino acids. In nucleotides, the CDR3 is TGTGCCAGCAGCCGCCGCAAAGGGGGCGCGAATACGCAGTATTTT. Its protein is CASSRRKGGANTQYF.

This clone was detected only once. V is TRBV29-1 and J is TRBJ1-1, with 7 bases aligning to TRBD1. The CDR3 loop spans 15 amino acids. Germline CDR1 and CDR2: SQVTM and ANQGSEA. Trimming at V came to 7 bases and at J to 1 base, leaving 12 bases not matched to a gene. The CDR3 loop reads CSGRDRDRANTEAFF. DNA of the CDR3: TGCAGCGGAAGAGACAGGGATCGGGCGAACACTGAAGCTTTCTTT.

The rearrangement joins TRBV2 to TRBJ2-3; 7 bases line up with TRBD1. The length of the CDR3 is 14 residues. J lost 3 bases, V lost 6 bases, and 6 bases had no gene match. Germline assignment: CDR1 SNHLY and CDR2 FYNNEI. The CDR3 spells CASRTGIATDTQYF. CDR3 bases: TGTGCCAGCAGGACAGGGATTGCGACAGATACGCAGTATTTT. Supplemented by reference TRBV2 and TRBJ2-3, the full variable domain reads EPEVTQTPSHQVTQMGQEVILRCVPISNHLYFYWYRQILGQKVEFLVSFYNNEISEKSEIFDDQFSVERPDGSNFTLKIRSTKLEDSAMYFCASRTGIATDTQYFGPGTRLTVL.

The chain links TRBV6-1 to TRBJ1-6; 9 bases fit TRBD1. Germline V lookup: CDR1 MNHNS, CDR2 SASEGT. The CDR3 contains 14 residues. Trimming removed 6 bases from V and 10 bases from J; junction bases left unmatched: 7. CDR3 DNA: TGTGCCAGCAGACCACAGGGGGCTGGCTCACCCCTCCACTTT. This sequence encodes CASRPQGAGSPLHF.

The CDR3: CASSPLLNYGYTF. The CDR3 DNA is TGCGCCAGCAGCCCCCTCCTTAACTATGGCTACACCTTC. The rearrangement links TRBV4-3 to TRBJ1-2; no reliable D call. The V gene's germline CDR1 is LGHNA and CDR2 YSLEER. This CDR3 region has 13 residues. Trimming removed 4 bases at V and 1 base at J, with 7 bases between.

The chain joins TRBV28 to TRBJ2-7; 7 nucleotides match TRBD1. Germline V lookup: CDR1 MDHEN, CDR2 SYDVKM. After removal of 4 bases from V and 1 base from J, the junction contained 10 bases not matched to a gene. This CDR3 spans 16 amino acids. In nucleotides, the CDR3 is TGTGCCAGCAGTTCCCAAAGGGGGCAGGGTTCCTACGAGCAGTACTTC. Protein sequence: CASSSQRGQGSYEQYF.

This chain uses TRBV27 with TRBJ1-6; the D is unclear. V lost 2 bases, J lost 8 bases, and 10 bases lay in between. This CDR3 region has 14 residues. The germline CDR1 and CDR2 sequences are MNHEY and SMNVEV (reference sequence). DNA of the CDR3: TGTGCCAGCAGTTTAGGAGGCCTTTATTCACCCCTCCACTTT. This translates into CASSLGGLYSPLHF.

This clone has just one count. This sequence joins TRBV28 and TRBJ2-7; 11 nucleotides line up with TRBD1. Unmatched junction bases numbered 10, after V lost 8 bases and J lost 4 bases. Germline assignment: CDR1 MDHEN and CDR2 SYDVKM. The CDR3 runs to 15 residues. The DNA for the CDR3 is TGTGCCAGCTACGACCGGGACAGGGGGTTGTACGAGCAGTACTTC. Protein product: CASYDRDRGLYEQYF.